One and the same sample provided the 5 T cell receptor beta chains below, sequenced in a study of PD-1 blockade in classical Hodgkin lymphoma. Clones were read by immunoSEQ multiplex PCR, and TCRdb kept only the in-frame ones, dropping some. This sample carries tens of thousands of clones, 85% to 95% of them seen once, and the ten largest clones take 6.5% to 8%. Every single patient, without exception, relapsed after autologous stem cell transplantation, and brentuximab vedotin exposure varied. The sample was peripheral blood mononuclear cells (PBMCs), taken at baseline. These receptor sequences come from a human donor with classical Hodgkin lymphoma.

The rearrangement links TRBV27 to TRBJ2-7; 8 nucleotides align to TRBD1. The CDR3 extends over 15 amino acids. CDR1 MNHEY and CDR2 SMNVEV come from the germline V gene (reference sequence). Trimming removed 5 bases from V and 5 bases from J; junction bases left unmatched: 11. The CDR3 nucleotides are TGTGCCAGCAGTCCATCTACAGGGGGTAGTGACGAGCAGTACTTC. Translated: CASSPSTGGSDEQYF.

The gene calls are TRBV9 and TRBJ2-5; the D gene could be TRBD1 or TRBD2 (5 bases each). Germline-derived CDR1 and CDR2 are SGDLS and YYNGEE. This CDR3 comprises 19 residues. V lost 4 bases and J lost 0, with 25 bases in between. The CDR3 sequence: CASSSSPAFRGTDQETQYF. In nucleotides, the CDR3 is TGTGCCAGCAGCTCAAGCCCCGCTTTCCGAGGGACGGACCAAGAGACCCAGTACTTC.

This clone appeared a single time. This chain joins TRBV30 and TRBJ2-7; 8 bases agree with TRBD2. With V trimmed by 0 bases and J by 6 bases, 1 base remained unmatched. The CDR3 is 12 residues long. CDR1 and CDR2 from the germline V gene are GTSNPN and SVGIG (reference sequence). The CDR3 spells CAWSVAGGEQYF. The DNA for the CDR3 is TGTGCCTGGAGTGTTGCGGGGGGCGAGCAGTACTTC.

The CDR3 loop reads CASSSGDYSNQPQHF. CDR3 in DNA: TGTGCCAGCTCTTCCGGGGATTATAGCAATCAGCCCCAGCATTTT. The rearrangement joins TRBV28 to TRBJ1-5; D is undetermined. CDR1 and CDR2 (germline): MDHEN, SYDVKM. Trimming cost V 8 bases and J 0 bases, with 14 bases left between them. There are 15 residues in the CDR3.

This clone showed up just a few times. The chain links TRBV5-1 to TRBJ1-6; TRBD1 is a possible D gene (5 bases). Trimming stripped 0 bases from V and 8 bases from J, with 15 bases between. The CDR3 is 16 amino acids. Germline V gives CDR1 SGHRS, CDR2 YFSETQ. CDR3 sequence reads: CASSLVAGGFDSPLHF. CDR3 nucleotides: TGCGCCAGCAGCTTGGTGGCGGGGGGTTTCGATTCACCCCTCCACTTT. Full variable domain (outside the CDR3, taken from reference TRBV5-1 and TRBJ1-6): KAGVTQTPRYLIKTRGQQVTLSCSPISGHRSVSWYQQTPGQGLQFLFEYFSETQRNKGNFPGRFSGRQFSNSRSEMNVSTLELGDSALYLCASSLVAGGFDSPLHFGNGTRLTVT.